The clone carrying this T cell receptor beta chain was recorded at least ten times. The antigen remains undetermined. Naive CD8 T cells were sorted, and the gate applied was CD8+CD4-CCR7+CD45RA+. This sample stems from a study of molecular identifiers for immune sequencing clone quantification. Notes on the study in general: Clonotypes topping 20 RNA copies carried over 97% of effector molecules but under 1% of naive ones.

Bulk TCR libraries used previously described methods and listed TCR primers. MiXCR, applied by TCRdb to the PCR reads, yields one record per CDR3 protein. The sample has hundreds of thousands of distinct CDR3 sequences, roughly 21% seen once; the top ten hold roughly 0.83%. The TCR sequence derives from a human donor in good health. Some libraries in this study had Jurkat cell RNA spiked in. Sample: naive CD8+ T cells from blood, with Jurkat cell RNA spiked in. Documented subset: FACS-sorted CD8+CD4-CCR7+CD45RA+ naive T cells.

In nucleotides, the CDR3 is TGTGCCACCGAAACCCCTAGCGGGAGGGCCGGTGGAGAGACCCAGTACTTC. Translation: CATETPSGRAGGETQYF. V usage is TRBV6-5 and J usage is TRBJ2-5, with 12 nucleotides matching TRBD2. With 10 bases clipped from V and 4 bases from J, the junction kept 16 bases outside the gene matches. The germline gives CDR1 MNHEY, CDR2 SVGAGI. CDR3 length equals 17 residues.